This T cell receptor (beta chain) was identified during a study of monozygotic twins with inflammatory bowel disease (dated by TCRdb to the late 2010s). With regard to the full study: In total, approximately 28 monozygotic twin pairs made up the full study: 19 Danish pairs, all IBD-discordant, plus nine German pairs, of which four were IBD-concordant and five were IBD-discordant. Within discordant pairs, disease-associated traits were sought mainly by comparing IBD patients with their genetically identical healthy co-twins. Each individual had, on average, about 151 000 unique TCRalpha sequences and 181 000 unique TCRbeta sequences available for analysis. Findings and caveats that apply to the study as a whole: Differing immunosuppressive treatments among patients may have added background noise and inter-individual variability to the repertoires. No single strong signal or clonotype linked to IBD turned up in the results, so the idea that one exists was not supported. IBD patients shared fewer clonotypes with other individuals than healthy twins did, most markedly in patients showing signs of disease activity. Measured by the inverse Simpson index, TCRbeta repertoire diversity was lower in IBD patients than in their healthy co-twins. Repertoire similarity did not differ between concordant and discordant twins, which could be due to limited statistical power. The analysis was unable to tell apart different T cell subtypes.

From each donor, a roughly 2.7 ml peripheral blood sample was collected into PAXgene tubes and kept at -80 degrees C. Without T cell sorting, total RNA was isolated from whole blood using the PAXgene blood miRNA kit on an automated QIAcube. Deep TCRalpha and TCRbeta repertoire profiling with unique molecular barcoding was performed on peripheral blood of monozygotic twin pairs concordant or discordant for inflammatory bowel disease. For every twin pair, smoking habits were documented, and each individual was categorised as a current, former or never smoker. Frequency indicates this clonotype is medium-sized (0.01 to 0.1%); no count is kept. No antigen is known for it. Libraries were built with 5' RACE. For each TCR library, around 3,500 ng of total RNA was used. For each sample, cDNA synthesis was carried out in eight separate reactions using SMARTScribe reverse transcriptase. Unique molecular identifiers containing a 6-nucleotide sample barcode were introduced through template switching during cDNA synthesis. TCRalpha and TCRbeta cDNA was amplified by two nested PCRs of roughly 16 and 10 cycles, with bead purification after each PCR. Before amplification, cDNA was treated with uracil DNA-glycosylase and purified using the QIAquick PCR purification kit. The second PCR was the step at which Illumina TruSeq-compatible adapters and sample-specific barcodes were added. TapeStation and Qubit were used to check library quality and concentration, and roughly 4.8 ng of each library went into the pool. The pooled libraries were sequenced with 2 x 100 bp reads and custom sequencing primers on an Illumina HiSeq2500 single-index Rapid Run. Regarding the original processing steps: PCR and sequencing errors were corrected by UMI-based consensus assembly using MiGEC version 1.2.6. V(D)J alignment, clonotype assembly and CDR3 extraction were performed with MiXCR version 2.1.1. To normalise gene usage, clonotype sharing and MAIT/NKT TCR abundance, the top 1000, 10 000 and 20 000 clonotypes in each sample were analysed. Diversity was computed as the inverse Simpson index with the vegan R package after downsampling to 27 000 UMIs. Paired Mann-Whitney U tests on discordant twin pairs were used, with Benjamini-Hochberg multiple-testing correction. TCRdb reprocessed the sequencing reads and holds a single record per CDR3 protein sequence, with no DNA. TCRdb's processing, not the authors' own work, is the source of the V and J calls. In this sample's table one finds approximately 150,000 distinct CDR3 sequences. Jointly, the top ten make up 2.4% of the sample.

There are 14 amino acids in the CDR3, from cysteine to phenylalanine inclusive. No DNA sequence is on record. CDR1 and CDR2 are read off the germline V gene as KGHSH and LQKENI. Sequenced material: blood. This TCR derives from a human donor with ulcerative colitis or Crohn's disease, or a healthy co-twin of an affected twin (not recorded which). This chain is built from TRBV18 and TRBJ1-5. The CDR3 protein: CASSPGMAAQPQHF.